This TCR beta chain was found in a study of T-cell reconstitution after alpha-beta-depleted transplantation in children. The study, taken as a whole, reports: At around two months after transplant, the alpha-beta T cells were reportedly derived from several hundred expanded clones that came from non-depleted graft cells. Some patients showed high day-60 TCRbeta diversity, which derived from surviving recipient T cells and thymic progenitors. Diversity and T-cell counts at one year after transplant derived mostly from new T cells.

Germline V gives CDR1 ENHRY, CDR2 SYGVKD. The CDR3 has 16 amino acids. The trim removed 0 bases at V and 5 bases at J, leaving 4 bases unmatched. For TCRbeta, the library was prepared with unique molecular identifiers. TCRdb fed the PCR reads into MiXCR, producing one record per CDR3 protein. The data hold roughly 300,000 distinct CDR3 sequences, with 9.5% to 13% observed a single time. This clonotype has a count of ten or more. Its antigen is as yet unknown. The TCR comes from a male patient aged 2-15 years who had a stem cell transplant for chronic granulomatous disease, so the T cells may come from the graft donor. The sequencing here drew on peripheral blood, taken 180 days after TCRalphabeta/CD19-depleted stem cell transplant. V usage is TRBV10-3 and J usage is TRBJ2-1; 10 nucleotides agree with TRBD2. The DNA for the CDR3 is TGTGCCATCAGTGAGTCAACGACTAGCGGGCACAATGAGCAGTTCTTC. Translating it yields CAISESTTSGHNEQFF.